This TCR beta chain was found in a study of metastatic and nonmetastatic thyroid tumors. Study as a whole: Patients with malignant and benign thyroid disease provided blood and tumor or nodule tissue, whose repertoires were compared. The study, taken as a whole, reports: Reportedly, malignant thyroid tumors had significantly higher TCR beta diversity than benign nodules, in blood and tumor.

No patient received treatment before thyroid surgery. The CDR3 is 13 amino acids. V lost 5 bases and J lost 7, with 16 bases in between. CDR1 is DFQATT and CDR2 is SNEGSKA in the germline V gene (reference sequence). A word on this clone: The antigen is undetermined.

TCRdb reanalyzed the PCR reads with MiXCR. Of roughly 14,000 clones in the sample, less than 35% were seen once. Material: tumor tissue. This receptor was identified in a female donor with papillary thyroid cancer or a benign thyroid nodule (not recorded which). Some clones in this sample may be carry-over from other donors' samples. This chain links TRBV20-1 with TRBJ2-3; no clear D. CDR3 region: CSASRRTLYTQYF. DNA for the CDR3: TGCAGTGCTTCCAGACGCACATTGTATACGCAGTATTTT.